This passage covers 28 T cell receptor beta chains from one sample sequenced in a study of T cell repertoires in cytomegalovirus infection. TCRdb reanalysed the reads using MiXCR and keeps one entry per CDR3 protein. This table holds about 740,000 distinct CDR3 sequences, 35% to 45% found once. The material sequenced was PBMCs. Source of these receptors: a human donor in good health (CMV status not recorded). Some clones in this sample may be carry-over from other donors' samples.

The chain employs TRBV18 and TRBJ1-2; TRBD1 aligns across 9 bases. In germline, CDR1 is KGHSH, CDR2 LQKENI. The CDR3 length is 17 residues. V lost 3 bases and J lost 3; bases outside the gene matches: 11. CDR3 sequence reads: CASSPGTGFSVDYGYTF. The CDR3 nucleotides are TGTGCCAGCTCACCCGGGACAGGGTTTTCGGTCGACTATGGCTACACCTTC.

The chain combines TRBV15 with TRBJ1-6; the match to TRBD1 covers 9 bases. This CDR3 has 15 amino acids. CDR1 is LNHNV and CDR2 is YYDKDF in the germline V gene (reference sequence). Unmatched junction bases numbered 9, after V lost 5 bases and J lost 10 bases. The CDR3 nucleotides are TGTGCCACCAGCGCAAACCGGGACAGGGCCTCACCCCTCCACTTT. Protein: CATSANRDRASPLHF.

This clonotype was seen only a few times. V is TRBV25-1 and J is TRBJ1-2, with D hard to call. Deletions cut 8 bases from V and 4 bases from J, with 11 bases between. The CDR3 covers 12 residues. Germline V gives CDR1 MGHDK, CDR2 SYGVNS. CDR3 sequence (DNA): TGTGCCAGCGGTGGGCAGTCCTATGGCTACACCTTC. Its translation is CASGGQSYGYTF.

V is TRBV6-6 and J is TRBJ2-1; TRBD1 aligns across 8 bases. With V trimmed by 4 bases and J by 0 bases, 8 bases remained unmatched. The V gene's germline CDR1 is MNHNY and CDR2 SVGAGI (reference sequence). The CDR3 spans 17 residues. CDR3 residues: CASSSGRQGSSYNEQFF. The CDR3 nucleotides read TGTGCCAGCAGTTCCGGCCGACAGGGGTCCTCCTACAATGAGCAGTTCTTC.

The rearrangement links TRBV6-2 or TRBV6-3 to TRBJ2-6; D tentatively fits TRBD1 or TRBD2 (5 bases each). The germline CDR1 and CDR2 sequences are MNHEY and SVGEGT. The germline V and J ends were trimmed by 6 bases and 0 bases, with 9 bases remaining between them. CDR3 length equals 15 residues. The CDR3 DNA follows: TGTGCCAGCAGCTATGGGACCTCTGGGGCCAACGTCCTGACTTTC. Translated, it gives CASSYGTSGANVLTF.

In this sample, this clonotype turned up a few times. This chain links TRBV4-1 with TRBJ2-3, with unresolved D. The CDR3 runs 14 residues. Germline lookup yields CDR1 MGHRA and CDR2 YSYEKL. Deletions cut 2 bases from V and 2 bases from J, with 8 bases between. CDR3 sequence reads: CASSQPQNTDTQYF. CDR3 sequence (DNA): TGCGCCAGCAGCCAACCACAGAACACAGATACGCAGTATTTT.

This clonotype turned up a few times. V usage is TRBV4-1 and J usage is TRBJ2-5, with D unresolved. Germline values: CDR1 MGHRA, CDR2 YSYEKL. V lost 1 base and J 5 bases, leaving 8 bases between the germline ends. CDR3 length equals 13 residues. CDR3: CASSQGAEETQYF. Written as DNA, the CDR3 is TGCGCCAGCAGCCAAGGAGCCGAGGAGACCCAGTACTTC.

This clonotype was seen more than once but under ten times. CDR3 loop: CATGQGIRGYTF. As DNA, the CDR3 is TGTGCCACCGGACAGGGGATTCGTGGCTACACCTTC. The chain couples TRBV19 to TRBJ1-2, with 9 positions matching TRBD1. Germline V gene lookup returns CDR1 LNHDA and CDR2 SQIVND (reference sequence). CDR3 size: 12 residues. J gave up 7 bases and V 10 bases, and 7 bases lay outside the gene matches.

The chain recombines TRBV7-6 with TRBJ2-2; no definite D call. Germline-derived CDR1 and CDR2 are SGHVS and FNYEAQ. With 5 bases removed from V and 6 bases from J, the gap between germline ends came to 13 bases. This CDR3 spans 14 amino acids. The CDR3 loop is CASSLESGPGELFF. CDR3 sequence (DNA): TGTGCCAGCAGCCTCGAGAGTGGGCCCGGGGAGCTGTTTTTT.

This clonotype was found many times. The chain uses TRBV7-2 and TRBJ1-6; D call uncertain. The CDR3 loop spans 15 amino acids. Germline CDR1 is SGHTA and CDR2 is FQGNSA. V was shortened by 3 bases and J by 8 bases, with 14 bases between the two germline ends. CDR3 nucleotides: TGTGCCAGCAGCTTCAAGGTAGCTGCTGATTCACCCCTCCACTTT. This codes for CASSFKVAADSPLHF.

DNA for the CDR3: TGTGCCAGTAGTCCCTGGACAGCCTTGAACACTGAAGCTTTCTTT. Translating gives CASSPWTALNTEAFF. This chain links TRBV19 with TRBJ1-1, with D perhaps matching TRBD1 (6 bases). The V end was cut by 5 bases, the J end by 0 bases, with 13 bases between. Germline V lookup: CDR1 LNHDA, CDR2 SQIVND (reference sequence). The CDR3 contains 15 residues.

CDR3 sequence: CASSFLGGGGTEAFF. Here the CDR3 DNA reads TGTGCCAGCAGTTTTCTTGGGGGCGGAGGCACTGAAGCTTTCTTT. The chain combines TRBV12-3 or TRBV12-4 with TRBJ1-1; tentative D call: TRBD1 (6 bases). The CDR3 runs to 15 residues. Trimming stripped 3 bases from V and 4 bases from J, with 15 bases between.

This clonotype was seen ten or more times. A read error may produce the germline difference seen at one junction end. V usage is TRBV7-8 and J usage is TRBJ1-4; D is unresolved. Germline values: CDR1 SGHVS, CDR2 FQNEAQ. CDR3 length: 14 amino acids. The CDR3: CASSLAGGPEKLFF. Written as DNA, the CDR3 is TGTGCCAGCAGCCTAGCGGGCGGCCCCGAAAAACTGTTTTTT.

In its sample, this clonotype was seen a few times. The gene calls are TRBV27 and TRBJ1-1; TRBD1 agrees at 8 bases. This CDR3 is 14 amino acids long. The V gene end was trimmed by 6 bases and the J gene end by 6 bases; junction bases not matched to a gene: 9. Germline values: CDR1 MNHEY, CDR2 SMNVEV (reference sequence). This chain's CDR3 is CASSRTDRVSEAFF. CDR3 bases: TGTGCCAGCAGCCGAACGGACAGGGTCTCTGAAGCTTTCTTT.

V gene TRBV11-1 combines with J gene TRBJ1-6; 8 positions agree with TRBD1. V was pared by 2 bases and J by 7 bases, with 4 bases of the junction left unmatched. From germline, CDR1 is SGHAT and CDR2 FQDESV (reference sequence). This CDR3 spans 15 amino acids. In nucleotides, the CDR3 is TGTGCCAGCAGCTTACGGGACAGGAGAAATTCACCCCTCCACTTT. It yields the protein CASSLRDRRNSPLHF.

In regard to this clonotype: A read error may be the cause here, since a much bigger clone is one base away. The CDR3 DNA sequence: TGTGCCAGTAGGGGACAGGGGCCAATGTGCAATCAGCCCCAGCATTTT. The encoded protein is CASRGQGPMCNQPQHF. The chain combines TRBV19 with TRBJ1-5; 10 nucleotides match TRBD1. The V gene end was trimmed by 6 bases and the J gene end by 2 bases; junction bases not matched to a gene: 7. CDR3 size: 16 residues. From germline, CDR1 is LNHDA and CDR2 SQIVND (reference sequence).

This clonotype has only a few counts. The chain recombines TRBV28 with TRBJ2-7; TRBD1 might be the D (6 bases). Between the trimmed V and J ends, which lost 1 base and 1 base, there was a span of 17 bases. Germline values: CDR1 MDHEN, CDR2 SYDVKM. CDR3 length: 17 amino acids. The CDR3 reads CASSLSYQGKGSYEQYF. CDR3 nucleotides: TGTGCCAGCAGTTTATCCTACCAGGGGAAAGGATCCTACGAGCAGTACTTC. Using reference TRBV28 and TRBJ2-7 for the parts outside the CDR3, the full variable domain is DVKVTQSSRYLVKRTGEKVFLECVQDMDHENMFWYRQDPGLGLRLIYFSYDVKMKEKGDIPEGYSVSREKKERFSLILESASTNQTSMYLCASSLSYQGKGSYEQYFGPGTRLTVT.

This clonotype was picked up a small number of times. CDR3 coding DNA: TGTGCCAGCAAAGGCTCGGGACTTCCTGGCTACGAGCAGTACTTC. Amino acid sequence: CASKGSGLPGYEQYF. The chain is built from TRBV2 and TRBJ2-7; TRBD2 is a possible D gene (6 bases). The CDR3 sequence is 15 residues long. CDR1 is SNHLY, CDR2 FYNNEI, per germline. V shed 7 bases and J shed 3 bases, with 19 bases lying between them.

The CDR3 nucleotides read TGTGCCACCACGATCAATAACAGGGGGCGGAAGAACACTGAAGCTTTCTTT. This gives the protein CATTINNRGRKNTEAFF. J is TRBJ1-1 and V is TRBV28; 9 bases are shared with TRBD1. CDR3 length: 17 residues. The germline CDR1 and CDR2 sequences are MDHEN and SYDVKM. V gave up 10 bases and J gave up 1 base; unmatched junction bases: 16. Full variable domain (remainder filled in from reference TRBV28 and TRBJ1-1): DVKVTQSSRYLVKRTGEKVFLECVQDMDHENMFWYRQDPGLGLRLIYFSYDVKMKEKGDIPEGYSVSREKKERFSLILESASTNQTSMYLCATTINNRGRKNTEAFFGQGTRLTVV.

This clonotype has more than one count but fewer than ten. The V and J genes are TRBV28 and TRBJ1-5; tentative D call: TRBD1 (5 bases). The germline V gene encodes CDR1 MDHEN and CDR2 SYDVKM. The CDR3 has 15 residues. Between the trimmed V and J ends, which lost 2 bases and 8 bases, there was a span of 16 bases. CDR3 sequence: CASSLLSRVFEPQHF. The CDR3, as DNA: TGTGCCAGCAGTTTACTTTCCAGGGTGTTCGAGCCCCAGCATTTT.

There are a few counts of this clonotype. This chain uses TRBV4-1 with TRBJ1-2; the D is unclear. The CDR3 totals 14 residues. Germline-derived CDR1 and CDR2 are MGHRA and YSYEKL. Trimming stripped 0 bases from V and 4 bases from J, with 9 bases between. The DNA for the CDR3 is TGCGCCAGCAGCCAAGACAGATTCATCTATGGCTACACCTTC. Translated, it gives CASSQDRFIYGYTF.

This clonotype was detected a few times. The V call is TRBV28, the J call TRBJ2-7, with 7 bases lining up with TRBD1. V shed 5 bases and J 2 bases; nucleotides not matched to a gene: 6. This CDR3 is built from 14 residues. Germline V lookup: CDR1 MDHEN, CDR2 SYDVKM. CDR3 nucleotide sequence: TGTGCCAGCAGTGACCCGGGACAGACCTACGAGCAGTACTTC. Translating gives CASSDPGQTYEQYF.

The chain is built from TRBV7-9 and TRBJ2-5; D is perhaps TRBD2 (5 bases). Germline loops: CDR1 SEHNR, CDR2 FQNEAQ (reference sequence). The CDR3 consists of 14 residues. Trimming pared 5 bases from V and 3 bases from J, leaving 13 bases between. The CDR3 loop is CASSTFSEEETQYF. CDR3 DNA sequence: TGTGCCAGCAGCACCTTTAGCGAGGAAGAGACCCAGTACTTC.

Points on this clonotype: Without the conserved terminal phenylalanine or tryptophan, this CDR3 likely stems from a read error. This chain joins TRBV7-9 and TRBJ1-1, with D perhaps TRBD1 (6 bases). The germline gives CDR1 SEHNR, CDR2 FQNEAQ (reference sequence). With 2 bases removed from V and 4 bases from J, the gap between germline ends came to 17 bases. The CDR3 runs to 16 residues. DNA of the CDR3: TGTGCCAGCAGCTTATTGGGGGAGACAGGAATCACTGAAGCTTTCTTG. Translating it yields CASSLLGETGITEAFL.

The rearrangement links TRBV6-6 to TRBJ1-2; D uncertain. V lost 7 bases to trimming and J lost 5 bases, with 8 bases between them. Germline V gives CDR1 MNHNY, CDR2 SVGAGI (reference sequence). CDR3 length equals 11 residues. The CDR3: CASNDRYGYTF. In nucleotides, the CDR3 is TGTGCCAGCAATGACCGATATGGCTACACCTTC.

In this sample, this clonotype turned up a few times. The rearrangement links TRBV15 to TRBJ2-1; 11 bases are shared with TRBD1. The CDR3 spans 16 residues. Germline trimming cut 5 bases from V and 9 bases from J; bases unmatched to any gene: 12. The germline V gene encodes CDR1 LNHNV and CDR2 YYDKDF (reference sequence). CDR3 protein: CATSAPAGTGGGEQFF. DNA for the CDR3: TGTGCCACCAGCGCTCCAGCCGGGACAGGGGGGGGTGAGCAGTTCTTC.

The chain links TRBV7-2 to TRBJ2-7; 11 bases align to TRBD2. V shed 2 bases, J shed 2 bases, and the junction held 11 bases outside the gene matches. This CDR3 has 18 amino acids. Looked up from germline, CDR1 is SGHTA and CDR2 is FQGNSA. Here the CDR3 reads CASSLHRVGLADPYEQYF. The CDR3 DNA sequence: TGTGCCAGCAGCTTACATAGGGTGGGACTAGCGGACCCCTACGAGCAGTACTTC.

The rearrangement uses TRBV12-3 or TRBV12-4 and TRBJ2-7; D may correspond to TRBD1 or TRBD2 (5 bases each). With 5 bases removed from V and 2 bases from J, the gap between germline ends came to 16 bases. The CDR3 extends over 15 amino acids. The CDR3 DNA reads TGTGCCAGCAGTATGGGACCTCCGGGAACCTACGAGCAGTACTTC. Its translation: CASSMGPPGTYEQYF.